The entry below describes one T cell receptor beta chain. The antigen remains undetermined. The source of the sample is a study of shared clonotypes between healthy human individuals. Study information: Every donor yielded three CD4 naive, three CD4 memory, two CD8 naive and one CD8 memory plate. Study observations and caveats: An expected dependence of interdonor clonotype sharing on sequencing depth was noted.

As originally analysed: ImmunoSEQ output held junction-only sequences without quality scores, so filtering differed. The data were produced by immunoSEQ multiplex PCR, yet TCRdb's version contains in-frame clones alone and is incomplete. For V, J and clone size, that table is used; D and trimming come from the DNA. This repertoire shows millions of clones, around nine tenths found once; its top ten account for around 0.14%. The sequenced sample was naive CD4+ T cells sorted from blood. Subset here: CD45RA+ positively selected. The TCR comes from a young man in good health.

The CDR3 reads CASSFMGAYEQYF. In nucleotides, the CDR3 is TGTGCCAGCAGCTTCATGGGGGCCTACGAGCAGTACTTC. V gene TRBV5-6 combines with J gene TRBJ2-7, with D perhaps assigned TRBD1 or TRBD2 (5 bases each). In germline, CDR1 is SGHDT, CDR2 YYEEEE. The CDR3 is 13 amino acids. The germline V and J ends were trimmed by 2 bases and 2 bases, with 8 bases remaining between them.